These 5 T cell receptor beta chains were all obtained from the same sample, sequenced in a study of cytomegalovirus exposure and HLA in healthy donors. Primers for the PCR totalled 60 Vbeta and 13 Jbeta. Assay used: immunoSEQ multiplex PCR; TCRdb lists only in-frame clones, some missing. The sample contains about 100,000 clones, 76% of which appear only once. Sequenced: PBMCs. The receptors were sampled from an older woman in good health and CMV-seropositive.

DNA of the CDR3: TGCGCCAGCAGCCCCGAAAGTACAGTGTACGAGCAGTACTTC. Translating gives CASSPESTVYEQYF. The V call is TRBV5-1, the J call TRBJ2-7; no firm D call. V was clipped by 4 bases and J by 4 bases, with 15 bases between them. Germline CDR1 reads SGHRS; CDR2 reads YFSETQ. This CDR3 region has 14 residues.

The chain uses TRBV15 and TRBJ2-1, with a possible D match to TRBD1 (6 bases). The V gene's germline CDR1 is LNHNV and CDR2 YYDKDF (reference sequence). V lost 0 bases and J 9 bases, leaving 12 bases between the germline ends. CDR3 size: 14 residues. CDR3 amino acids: CATSRDSGVTEQFF. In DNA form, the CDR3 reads TGTGCCACCAGCAGAGATTCAGGGGTTACTGAGCAGTTCTTC.

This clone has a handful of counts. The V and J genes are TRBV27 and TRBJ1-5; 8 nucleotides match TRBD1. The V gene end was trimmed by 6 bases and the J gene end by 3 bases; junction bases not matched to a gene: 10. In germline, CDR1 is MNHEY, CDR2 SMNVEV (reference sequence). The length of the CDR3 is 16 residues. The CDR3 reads CASSKRTGRNNQPQHF. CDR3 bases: TGTGCCAGCAGCAAGAGGACAGGGAGGAACAATCAGCCCCAGCATTTT.

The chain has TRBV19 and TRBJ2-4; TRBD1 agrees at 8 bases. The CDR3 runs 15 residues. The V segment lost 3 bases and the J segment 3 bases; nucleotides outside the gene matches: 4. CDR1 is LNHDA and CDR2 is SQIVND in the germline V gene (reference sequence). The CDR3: CASSISGQGKNIQYF. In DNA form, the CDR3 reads TGTGCCAGTAGTATTTCCGGACAGGGCAAAAACATTCAGTACTTC.

The CDR3 loop reads CASSLSGDQPQHF. Written as DNA, the CDR3 is TGTGCCAGCAGCTTGTCAGGGGATCAGCCCCAGCATTTT. This chain connects TRBV7-9 to TRBJ1-5; D might be TRBD1 (6 bases). The CDR3 has 13 amino acids. In germline, CDR1 is SEHNR, CDR2 FQNEAQ (reference sequence). Trimming took off 3 bases at V and 5 bases at J, with 8 bases between the two ends.